This T cell receptor beta chain was documented in a study of shared clonotypes between healthy human individuals. Assay: immunoSEQ multiplex PCR; the TCRdb copy retains only in-frame clones and omits some. Of hundreds of thousands of clones in the sample, approximately 97% are singletons; the top ten hold 0.057%. The CDR3 length is 16 residues. Germline CDR1 LNHNV, CDR2 YYDKDF (reference sequence). With V trimmed by 3 bases and J by 2 bases, 6 bases remained unmatched. The clonotype originates from a woman aged 30 to 39 in good health. The sequenced material came from naive CD4+ T cells sorted from blood. Subset in this sample: CD45RA+ positively selected. This chain connects TRBV15 to TRBJ2-3; 9 nucleotides agree with TRBD1. CDR3 coding DNA: TGTGCCACCAGCAGGCTAAGGGACAGGGTCACAGATACGCAGTATTTT. This sequence encodes CATSRLRDRVTDTQYF.